This T cell receptor (beta chain) was captured in a study of cytomegalovirus exposure and HLA in healthy donors. Whole-study findings and limits: Analysis was performed later, and it showed HLA-associated TCR beta chains to be more clonally expanded than equally common others.

As regards this clone: The antigen remains undetermined.

The PCR made use of 60 Vbeta and 13 Jbeta primers. TCRdb's table, derived via immunoSEQ multiplex PCR, lists solely in-frame clones and lacks some. The data hold around 150,000 clones, with 75% to 80% observed a single time. The trim removed 7 bases at V and 4 bases at J, leaving 11 bases unmatched. Germline assignment: CDR1 MNHEY and CDR2 SVGAGI. CDR3 size: 15 residues. The material sequenced was PBMCs. V usage is TRBV6-5 and J usage is TRBJ1-2; TRBD1 aligns across 8 bases. The receptor was derived from a woman aged 50 to 60 in good health and CMV-seropositive. The CDR3 DNA follows: TGTGCCAGCAAACAGACAGGGGACGTAGGCTATGGCTACACCTTC. Protein product: CASKQTGDVGYGYTF.